The clone carrying this TCR beta chain was found a few times. Its antigen is unidentified. The sequenced template was cDNA made from the entire isolated RNA. The method was immunoSEQ multiplex PCR; TCRdb's version includes in-frame clones alone and lacks a portion of them. The sample has over 600,000 clones; around 11% are singletons. All of the sorted populations showed purity greater than 95%. This sample was taken from a study of beta chain features in type 1 diabetes. The germline V gene encodes CDR1 ENHRY and CDR2 SYGVKD. The CDR3 sequence is 12 residues long. V shed 6 bases and J shed 3 bases, with 8 bases lying between them. Study-level results: Since sequencing was performed on cDNA, cells with high TCR expression could be over-represented. A potential PCR bias toward shorter templates would be equal in patient and control samples. Patients with Type 1 diabetes showed moderately but significantly shorter TCRB CDR3s in all four CD4+ subsets.

This rearrangement joins TRBV10-3 to TRBJ1-1; D not certain. The TCR sequence derives from a man aged 30 to 39 with type 1 diabetes. The material sequenced was naive CD4+ T cells from blood. Written as DNA, the CDR3 is TGTGCCATCAGGAGGGAGGACACTGAAGCTTTCTTT. Its translation: CAIRREDTEAFF.